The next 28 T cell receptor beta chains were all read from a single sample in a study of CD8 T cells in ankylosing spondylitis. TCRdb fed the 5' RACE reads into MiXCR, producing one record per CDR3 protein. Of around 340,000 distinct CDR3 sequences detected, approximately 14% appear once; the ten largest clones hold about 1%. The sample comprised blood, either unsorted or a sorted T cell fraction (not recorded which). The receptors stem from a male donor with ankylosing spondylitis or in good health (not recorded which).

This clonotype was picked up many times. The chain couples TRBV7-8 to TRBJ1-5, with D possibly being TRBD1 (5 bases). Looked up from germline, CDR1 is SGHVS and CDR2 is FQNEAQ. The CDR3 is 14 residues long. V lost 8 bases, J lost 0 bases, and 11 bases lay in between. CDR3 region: CASRFGASNQPQHF. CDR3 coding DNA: TGTGCCAGCCGTTTCGGGGCTAGCAATCAGCCCCAGCATTTT. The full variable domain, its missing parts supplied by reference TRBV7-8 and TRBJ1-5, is GAGVSQSPRYKVAKRGQDVALRCDPISGHVSLFWYQQALGQGPEFLTYFQNEAQLDKSGLPSDRFFAERPEGSVSTLKIQRTQQEDSAVYLCASRFGASNQPQHFGDGTRLSIL.

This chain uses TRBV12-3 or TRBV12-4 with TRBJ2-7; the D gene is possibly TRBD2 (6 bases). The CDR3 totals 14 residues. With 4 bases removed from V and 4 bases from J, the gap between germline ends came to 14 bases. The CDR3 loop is CASSSTGLLYEQYF. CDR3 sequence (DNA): TGTGCCAGCAGTTCTACGGGACTGCTATACGAGCAGTACTTC.

The CDR3 DNA follows: TGCAGTGCTAGAGTTTCAGGGACAGGGAATAATTCACCCCTCCACTTT. Protein product: CSARVSGTGNNSPLHF. The chain links TRBV20-1 to TRBJ1-6; 9 bases agree with TRBD1. The CDR3 spans 16 residues. CDR1 DFQATT and CDR2 SNEGSKA come from the germline V gene (reference sequence). V lost 1 base, J lost 5 bases, and 6 bases stayed unmatched.

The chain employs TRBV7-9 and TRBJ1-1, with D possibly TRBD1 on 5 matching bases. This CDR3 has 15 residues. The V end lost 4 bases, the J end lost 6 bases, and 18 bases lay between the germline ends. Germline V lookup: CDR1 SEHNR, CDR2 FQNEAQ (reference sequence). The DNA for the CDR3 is TGTGCCAGCAGCTCTAAACAGGCGTGGGGGGCTGAAGCTTTCTTT. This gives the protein CASSSKQAWGAEAFF. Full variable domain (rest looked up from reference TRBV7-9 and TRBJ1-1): DTGVSQNPRHKITKRGQNVTFRCDPISEHNRLYWYRQTLGQGPEFLTYFQNEAQLEKSRLLSDRFSAERPKGSFSTLEIQRTEQGDSAMYLCASSSKQAWGAEAFFGQGTRLTVV.

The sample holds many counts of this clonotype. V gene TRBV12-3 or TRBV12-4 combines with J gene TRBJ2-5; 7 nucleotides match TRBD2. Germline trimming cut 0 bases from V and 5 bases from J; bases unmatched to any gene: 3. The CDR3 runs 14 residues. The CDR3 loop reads CASSLAGGPETQYF. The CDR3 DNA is TGTGCCAGCAGTTTAGCGGGAGGGCCGGAGACCCAGTACTTC.

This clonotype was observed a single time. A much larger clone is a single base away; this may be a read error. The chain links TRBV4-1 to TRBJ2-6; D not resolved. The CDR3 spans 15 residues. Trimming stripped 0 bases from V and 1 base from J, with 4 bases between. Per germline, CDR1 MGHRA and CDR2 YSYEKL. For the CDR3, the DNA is TGCGCCAGCAGCCAAGAAGGATCTGGGGCCAACGTCCTGACTTTC. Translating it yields CASSQEGSGANVLTF.

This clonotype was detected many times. In DNA, the CDR3 is TGTGCCAGCAGCCGGGCGGGATCATACAATGAGCAGTTCTTC. Translating it yields CASSRAGSYNEQFF. The rearrangement uses TRBV7-2 and TRBJ2-1, with D tentatively TRBD2 (6 bases). The CDR3 sequence is 14 residues long. Trimming left V 5 bases short and J 4 bases short, with 12 bases between. CDR1 is SGHTA and CDR2 is FQGNSA in the germline V gene.

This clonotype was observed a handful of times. The CDR3 here is CASSEAWTGVIGELFF. The CDR3 coding sequence is TGTGCCAGCAGTGAGGCCTGGACAGGGGTAATCGGGGAGCTGTTTTTT. The chain has TRBV2 and TRBJ2-2; 9 bases line up with TRBD1. V was clipped by 3 bases and J by 7 bases; unmatched bases: 9. This CDR3 is 16 amino acids long. Per the germline V gene, CDR1 is SNHLY and CDR2 is FYNNEI.

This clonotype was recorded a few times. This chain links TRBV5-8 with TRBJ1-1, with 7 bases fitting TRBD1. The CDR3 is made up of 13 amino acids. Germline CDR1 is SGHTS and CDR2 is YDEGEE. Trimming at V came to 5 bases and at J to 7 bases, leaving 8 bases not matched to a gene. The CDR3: CASRRDRAGEAFF. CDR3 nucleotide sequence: TGTGCCAGCAGGAGAGACAGGGCGGGTGAAGCTTTCTTT.

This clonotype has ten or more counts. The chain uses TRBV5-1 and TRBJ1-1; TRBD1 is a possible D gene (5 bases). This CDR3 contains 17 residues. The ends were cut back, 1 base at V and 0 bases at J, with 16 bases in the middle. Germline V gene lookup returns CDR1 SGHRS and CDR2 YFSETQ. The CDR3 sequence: CASSLKQVTLMNTEAFF. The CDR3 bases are TGCGCCAGCAGCTTGAAACAGGTAACACTCATGAACACTGAAGCTTTCTTT. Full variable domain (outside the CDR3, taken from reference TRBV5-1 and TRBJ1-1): KAGVTQTPRYLIKTRGQQVTLSCSPISGHRSVSWYQQTPGQGLQFLFEYFSETQRNKGNFPGRFSGRQFSNSRSEMNVSTLELGDSALYLCASSLKQVTLMNTEAFFGQGTRLTVV.

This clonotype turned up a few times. The CDR3 is CASSLGALATNEKLFF. CDR3 coding DNA: TGCGCCAGCAGCTTGGGGGCACTGGCAACTAATGAAAAACTGTTTTTT. J is TRBJ1-4 and V is TRBV5-1; D unresolved. The germline V gene has CDR1 SGHRS and CDR2 YFSETQ. The V end was cut by 0 bases, the J end by 0 bases, with 9 bases between. The CDR3 loop spans 16 amino acids.

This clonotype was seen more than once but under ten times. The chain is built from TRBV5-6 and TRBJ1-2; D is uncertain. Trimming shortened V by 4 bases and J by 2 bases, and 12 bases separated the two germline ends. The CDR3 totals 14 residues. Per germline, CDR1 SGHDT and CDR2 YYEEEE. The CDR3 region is CASSPSGRNYGYTF. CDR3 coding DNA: TGTGCCAGCAGCCCGTCCGGACGGAACTATGGCTACACCTTC.

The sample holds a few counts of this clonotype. CDR3 residues: CASSLGGSSGRYEQYF. The CDR3 nucleotides are TGTGCCAGCAGCTTAGGGGGGTCTAGCGGGAGGTACGAGCAGTACTTC. V gene TRBV7-8 combines with J gene TRBJ2-7; 11 bases are shared with TRBD2. This CDR3 comprises 16 residues. The germline V gene has CDR1 SGHVS and CDR2 FQNEAQ. V lost 1 base, J lost 4 bases, and 6 bases stayed unmatched. The complete variable domain, with remaining parts taken from reference TRBV7-8 and TRBJ2-7, reads GAGVSQSPRYKVAKRGQDVALRCDPISGHVSLFWYQQALGQGPEFLTYFQNEAQLDKSGLPSDRFFAERPEGSVSTLKIQRTQQEDSAVYLCASSLGGSSGRYEQYFGPGTRLTVT.

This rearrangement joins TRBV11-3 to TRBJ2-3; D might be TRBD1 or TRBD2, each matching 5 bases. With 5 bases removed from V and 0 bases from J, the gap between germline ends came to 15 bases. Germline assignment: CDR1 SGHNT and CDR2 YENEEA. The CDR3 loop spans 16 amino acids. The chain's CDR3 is CASSTDGTSSTDTQYF. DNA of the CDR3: TGTGCCAGCAGCACGGATGGGACCTCAAGCACAGATACGCAGTATTTT.

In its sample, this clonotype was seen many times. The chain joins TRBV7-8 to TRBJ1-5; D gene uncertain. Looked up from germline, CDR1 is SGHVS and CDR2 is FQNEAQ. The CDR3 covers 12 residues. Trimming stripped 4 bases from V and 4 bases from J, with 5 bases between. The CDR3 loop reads CASSSPNQPQHF. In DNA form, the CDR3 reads TGTGCCAGCAGCTCCCCGAATCAGCCCCAGCATTTT.

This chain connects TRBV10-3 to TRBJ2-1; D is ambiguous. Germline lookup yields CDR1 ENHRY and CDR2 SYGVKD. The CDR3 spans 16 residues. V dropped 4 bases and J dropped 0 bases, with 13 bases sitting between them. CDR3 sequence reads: CAISGLGLSSYNEQFF. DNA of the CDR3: TGTGCCATCAGTGGCTTAGGGCTGAGCTCCTACAATGAGCAGTTCTTC.

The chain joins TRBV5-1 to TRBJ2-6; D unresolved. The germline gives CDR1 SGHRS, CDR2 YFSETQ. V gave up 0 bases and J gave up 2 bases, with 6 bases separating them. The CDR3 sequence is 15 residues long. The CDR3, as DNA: TGCGCCAGCAGCTTGGTTGCGGCTGGGGCCAACGTCCTGACTTTC. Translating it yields CASSLVAAGANVLTF.

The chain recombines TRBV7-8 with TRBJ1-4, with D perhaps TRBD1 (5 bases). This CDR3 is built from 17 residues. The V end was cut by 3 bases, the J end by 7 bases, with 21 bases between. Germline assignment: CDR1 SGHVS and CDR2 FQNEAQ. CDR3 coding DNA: TGTGCCAGCAGCTTCGTCAAACGGGGGAACTTTGCTGAAAAACTGTTTTTT. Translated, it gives CASSFVKRGNFAEKLFF.

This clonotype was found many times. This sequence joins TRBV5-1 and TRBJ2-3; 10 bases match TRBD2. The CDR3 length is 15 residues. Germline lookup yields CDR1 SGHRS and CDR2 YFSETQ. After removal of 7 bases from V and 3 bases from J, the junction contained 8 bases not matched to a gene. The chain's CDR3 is CASSLGAGGTDTQYF. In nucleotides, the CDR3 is TGCGCCAGCTCTCTCGGAGCGGGAGGGACAGATACGCAGTATTTT.

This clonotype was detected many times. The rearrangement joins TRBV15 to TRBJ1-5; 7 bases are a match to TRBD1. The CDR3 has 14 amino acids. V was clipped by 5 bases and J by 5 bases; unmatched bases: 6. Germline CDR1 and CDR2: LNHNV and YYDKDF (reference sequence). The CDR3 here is CATSYRGVDQPQHF. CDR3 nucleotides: TGTGCCACCAGCTACAGGGGAGTCGATCAGCCCCAGCATTTT.

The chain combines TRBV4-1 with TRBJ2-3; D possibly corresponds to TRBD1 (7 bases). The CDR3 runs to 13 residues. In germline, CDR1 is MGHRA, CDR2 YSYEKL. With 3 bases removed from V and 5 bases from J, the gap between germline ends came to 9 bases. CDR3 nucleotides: TGCGCCAGCAGCCAGCAGGGGGGAGATACGCAGTATTTT. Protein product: CASSQQGGDTQYF.

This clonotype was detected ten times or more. The DNA for the CDR3 is TGCGCCAGCAGCCAAGATAAGGGACTAGCGGGAGTAAAGGAGCAGTTCTTC. It yields the protein CASSQDKGLAGVKEQFF. The chain joins TRBV4-1 to TRBJ2-1, with 14 bases matching TRBD2. Looked up from germline, CDR1 is MGHRA and CDR2 is YSYEKL. V was clipped by 0 bases and J by 10 bases; unmatched bases: 8. This CDR3 spans 17 amino acids.

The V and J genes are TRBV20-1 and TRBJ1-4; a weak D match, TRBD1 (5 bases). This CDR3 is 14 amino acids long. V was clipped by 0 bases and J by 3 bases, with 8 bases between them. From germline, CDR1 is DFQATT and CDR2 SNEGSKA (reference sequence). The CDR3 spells CSAREGRANEKLFF. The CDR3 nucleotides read TGCAGTGCTAGAGAGGGGCGAGCTAATGAAAAACTGTTTTTT.

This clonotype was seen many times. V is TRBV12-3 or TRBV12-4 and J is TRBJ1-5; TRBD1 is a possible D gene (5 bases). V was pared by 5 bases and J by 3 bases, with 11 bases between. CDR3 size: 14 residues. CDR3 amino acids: CASSPLTVNQPQHF. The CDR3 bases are TGTGCCAGCAGTCCCCTGACAGTCAATCAGCCCCAGCATTTT.

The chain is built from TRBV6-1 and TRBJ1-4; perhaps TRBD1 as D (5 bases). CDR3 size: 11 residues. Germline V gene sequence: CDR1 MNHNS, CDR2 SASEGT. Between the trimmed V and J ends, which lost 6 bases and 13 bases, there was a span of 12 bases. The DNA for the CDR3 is TGTGCCAGCAGCCAAACAAGGGGACTGTTTTTT. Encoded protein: CASSQTRGLFF.

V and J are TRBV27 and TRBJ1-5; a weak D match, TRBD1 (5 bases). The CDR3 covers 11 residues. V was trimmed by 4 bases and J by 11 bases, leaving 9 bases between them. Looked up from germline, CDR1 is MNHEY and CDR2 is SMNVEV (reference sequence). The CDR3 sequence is CASSWGLAQHF. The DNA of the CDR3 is TGTGCCAGCAGTTGGGGCCTAGCCCAGCATTTT.

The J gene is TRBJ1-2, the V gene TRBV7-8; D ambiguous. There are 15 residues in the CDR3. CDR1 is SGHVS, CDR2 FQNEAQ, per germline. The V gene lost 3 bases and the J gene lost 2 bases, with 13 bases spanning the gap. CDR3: CASSFREGGNYGYTF. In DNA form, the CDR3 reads TGTGCCAGCAGCTTCCGGGAGGGTGGAAACTATGGCTACACCTTC.

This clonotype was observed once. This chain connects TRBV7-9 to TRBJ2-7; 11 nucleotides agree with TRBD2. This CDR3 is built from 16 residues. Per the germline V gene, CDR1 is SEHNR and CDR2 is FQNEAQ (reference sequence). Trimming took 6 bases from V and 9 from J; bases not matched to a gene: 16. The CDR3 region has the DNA TGTGCCAGCAGATCCGGGACTAGCGGAGGGGGAAGTGTGCAGTACTTC. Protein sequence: CASRSGTSGGGSVQYF. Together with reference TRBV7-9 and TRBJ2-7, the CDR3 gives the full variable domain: DTGVSQNPRHKITKRGQNVTFRCDPISEHNRLYWYRQTLGQGPEFLTYFQNEAQLEKSRLLSDRFSAERPKGSFSTLEIQRTEQGDSAMYLCASRSGTSGGGSVQYFGPGTRLTVT.